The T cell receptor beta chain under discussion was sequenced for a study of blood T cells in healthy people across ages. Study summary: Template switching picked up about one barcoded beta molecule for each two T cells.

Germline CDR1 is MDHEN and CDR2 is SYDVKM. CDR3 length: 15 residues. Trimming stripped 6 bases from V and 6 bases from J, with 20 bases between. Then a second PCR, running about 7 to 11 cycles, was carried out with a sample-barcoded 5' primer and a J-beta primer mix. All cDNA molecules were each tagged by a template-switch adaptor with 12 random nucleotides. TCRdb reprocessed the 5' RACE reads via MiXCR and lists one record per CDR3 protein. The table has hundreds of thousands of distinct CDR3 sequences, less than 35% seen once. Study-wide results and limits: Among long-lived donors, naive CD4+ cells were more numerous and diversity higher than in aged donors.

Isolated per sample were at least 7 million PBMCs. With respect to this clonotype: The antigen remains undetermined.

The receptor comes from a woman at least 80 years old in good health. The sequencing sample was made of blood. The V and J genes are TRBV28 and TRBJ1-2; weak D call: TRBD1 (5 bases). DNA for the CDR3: TGTGCCAGCAGCCCCCGTTCTAGGGCAGGGAATGGCTACACCTTC. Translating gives CASSPRSRAGNGYTF.